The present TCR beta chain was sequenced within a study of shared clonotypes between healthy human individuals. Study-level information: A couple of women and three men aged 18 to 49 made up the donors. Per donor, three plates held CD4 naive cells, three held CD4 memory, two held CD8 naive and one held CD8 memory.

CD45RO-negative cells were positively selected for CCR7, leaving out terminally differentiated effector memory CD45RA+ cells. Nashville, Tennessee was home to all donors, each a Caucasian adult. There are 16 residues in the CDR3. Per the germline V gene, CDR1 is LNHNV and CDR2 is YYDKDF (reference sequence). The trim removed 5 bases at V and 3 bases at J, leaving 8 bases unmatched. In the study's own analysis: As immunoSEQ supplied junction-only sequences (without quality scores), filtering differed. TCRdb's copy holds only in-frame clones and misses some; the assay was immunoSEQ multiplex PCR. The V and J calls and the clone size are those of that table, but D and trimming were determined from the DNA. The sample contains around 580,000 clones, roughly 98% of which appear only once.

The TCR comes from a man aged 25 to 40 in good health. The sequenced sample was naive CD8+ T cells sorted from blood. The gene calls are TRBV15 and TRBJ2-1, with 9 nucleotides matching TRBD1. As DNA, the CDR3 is TGTGCCACCAGCGGCGCTGGGGACAGGGTCTACAATGAGCAGTTCTTC. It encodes CATSGAGDRVYNEQFF.